Below, 13 T cell receptor beta chains from the same sample are listed, as sequenced in a study of a mutant IDH1 vaccine in newly diagnosed glioma. Sequencing used immunoSEQ multiplex PCR; TCRdb keeps in-frame clones, though not all of them. This sample has about 51,000 clones, with about 74% found just once. This sample's time point: baseline, week 1 (first vaccination visit). Specified treatment: pre-vaccination baseline after standard-of-care therapy. Sequencing used PBMCs, obtained from a glioma patient treated with radiotherapy, temozolomide or both. The receptors stem from a woman in her thirties or forties with glioma.

This clone came up a few times. The J gene is TRBJ2-2, the V gene TRBV15, with D maybe TRBD2 (5 bases). The CDR3 spans 16 residues. CDR1 and CDR2 (germline): LNHNV, YYDKDF (reference sequence). Deletions cut 0 bases from V and 4 bases from J, with 12 bases between. CDR3 in DNA: TGTGCCACCAGCAGAGATCGGCTAGCTCGCACCGGGGAGCTGTTTTTT. Translation: CATSRDRLARTGELFF.

V is TRBV19 and J is TRBJ1-5; D remains unclear. The CDR3 has 14 residues. The germline gives CDR1 LNHDA, CDR2 SQIVND (reference sequence). With 0 bases removed from V and 5 bases from J, the gap between germline ends came to 8 bases. The CDR3 sequence: CASSIDLEDQPQHF. The CDR3 DNA sequence: TGTGCCAGTAGTATAGATCTCGAGGATCAGCCCCAGCATTTT. The complete variable domain, with remaining parts taken from reference TRBV19 and TRBJ1-5, reads DGGITQSPKYLFRKEGQNVTLSCEQNLNHDAMYWYRQDPGQGLRLIYYSQIVNDFQKGDIAEGYSVSREKKESFPLTVTSAQKNPTAFYLCASSIDLEDQPQHFGDGTRLSIL.

J is TRBJ1-3 and V is TRBV5-1; no definite D call. The CDR3 is 15 residues long. The V and J ends lost 0 bases and 2 bases respectively, with 9 bases between them. Looked up from germline, CDR1 is SGHRS and CDR2 is YFSETQ. The CDR3 sequence is CASSLVGEAGNTIYF. As DNA, the CDR3 is TGCGCCAGCAGCTTGGTTGGGGAAGCTGGAAACACCATATATTTT.

This clone was found a few times. The chain is built from TRBV9 and TRBJ2-1; D tentatively fits TRBD1 or TRBD2 (5 bases each). The CDR3 covers 18 residues. V was trimmed by 0 bases and J by 0 bases, leaving 16 bases between them. Per germline, CDR1 SGDLS and CDR2 YYNGEE. The CDR3 spells CASSVVARGRSSYNEQFF. The CDR3 DNA reads TGTGCCAGCAGCGTAGTGGCCCGGGGCCGGAGCTCCTACAATGAGCAGTTCTTC.

The chain links TRBV10-3 to TRBJ1-3; a possible D gene is TRBD1 (5 bases). This CDR3 spans 12 amino acids. Trimming removed 3 bases at V and 7 bases at J, with 7 bases between. The V gene's germline CDR1 is ENHRY and CDR2 SYGVKD. The CDR3: CAISDGGNTIYF. The CDR3 DNA follows: TGTGCCATCAGTGACGGGGGGAACACCATATATTTT.

V is TRBV29-1 and J is TRBJ1-2, with D unclear. The CDR3 length is 14 residues. CDR1 and CDR2 from the germline V gene are SQVTM and ANQGSEA. V was shortened by 1 base and J by 2 bases, with 11 bases between the two germline ends. CDR3 in amino acids: CSVEASAENYGYTF. CDR3 nucleotides: TGCAGCGTTGAAGCTTCAGCGGAAAACTATGGCTACACCTTC.

CDR3 in DNA: TGTGCCAGCAGTTCCCCGGGTTCGAACTATGGCTACACCTTC. Translating gives CASSSPGSNYGYTF. This chain uses TRBV2 with TRBJ1-2, with D unclear. Trimming shortened V by 5 bases and J by 2 bases, and 12 bases separated the two germline ends. The CDR3 covers 14 residues. Germline CDR1 and CDR2: SNHLY and FYNNEI.

V usage is TRBV6-6 and J usage is TRBJ2-2; D is possibly TRBD1 (6 bases). The germline CDR1 and CDR2 sequences are MNHNY and SVGAGI (reference sequence). There are 14 residues in the CDR3. V lost 5 bases and J lost 4, with 11 bases in between. CDR3 bases: TGTGCCAGCAGTCGGACAGCCACCACCGGGGAGCTGTTTTTT. Encoded protein: CASSRTATTGELFF.

The chain carries TRBV7-2 and TRBJ2-7; no clear D gene. The germline V gene encodes CDR1 SGHTA and CDR2 FQGNSA. The CDR3 spans 15 residues. Trimming cost V 1 base and J 3 bases, with 13 bases left between them. DNA for the CDR3: TGTGCCAGCAGCTTAGAGGGCAGAGCTCGCTACGAGCAGTACTTC. Translating gives CASSLEGRARYEQYF.

The V and J genes are TRBV12-5 and TRBJ1-5; D gene unclear. In germline, CDR1 is LGHNT, CDR2 FRNRAP. The CDR3 loop spans 13 amino acids. Trimming removed 6 bases from V and 5 bases from J, with 11 bases in between. The CDR3 nucleotides read TGTGCTAGTGGGGCGGAGCTGGATCAGCCCCAGCATTTT. Translated, it gives CASGAELDQPQHF.

The chain recombines TRBV7-9 with TRBJ2-1; D gene ambiguous. CDR1 and CDR2 (germline): SEHNR, FQNEAQ (reference sequence). Trimming cost V 3 bases and J 0 bases, with 12 bases left between them. CDR3 size: 16 residues. The CDR3 loop is CASSFSALISYNEQFF. The CDR3 bases are TGTGCCAGCAGCTTCTCGGCTTTGATCTCCTACAATGAGCAGTTCTTC.

This chain links TRBV5-4 with TRBJ2-3; tentatively, D is TRBD1 (6 bases). V dropped 4 bases and J dropped 2 bases, with 17 bases sitting between them. Germline-derived CDR1 and CDR2 are SGHNT and YYREEE (reference sequence). The CDR3 consists of 16 residues. CDR3 residues: CASSPGALSLTDTQYF. CDR3 in DNA: TGTGCCAGCAGCCCAGGGGCCCTAAGCCTCACAGATACGCAGTATTTT.

Points on this clone: Relative to the germline gene, one junction end is altered; a read error may explain this. The rearrangement uses TRBV5-5 and TRBJ2-7, with no clear D. The CDR3 contains 12 residues. Germline V CDR1 and CDR2: SGHKS, YYEKEE (reference sequence). CDR3 sequence: CASRLGAYEQYF. CDR3 DNA sequence: TGTGCCAGCAGATTGGGTGCCTACGAGCAGTACTTC.